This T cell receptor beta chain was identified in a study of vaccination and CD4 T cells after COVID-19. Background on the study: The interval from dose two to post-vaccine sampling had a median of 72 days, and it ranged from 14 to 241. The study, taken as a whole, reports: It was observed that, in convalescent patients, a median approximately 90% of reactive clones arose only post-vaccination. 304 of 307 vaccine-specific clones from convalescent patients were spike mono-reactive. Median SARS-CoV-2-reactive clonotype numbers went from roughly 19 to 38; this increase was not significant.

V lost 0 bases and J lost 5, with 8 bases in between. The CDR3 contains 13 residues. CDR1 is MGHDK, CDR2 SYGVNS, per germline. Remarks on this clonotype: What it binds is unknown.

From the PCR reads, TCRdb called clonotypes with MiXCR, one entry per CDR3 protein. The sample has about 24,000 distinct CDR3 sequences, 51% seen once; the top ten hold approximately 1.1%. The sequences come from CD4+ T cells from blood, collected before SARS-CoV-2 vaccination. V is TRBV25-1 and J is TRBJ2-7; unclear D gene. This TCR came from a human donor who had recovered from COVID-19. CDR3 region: CASSEYRSDEQYF. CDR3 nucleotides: TGTGCCAGCAGTGAATATCGCTCTGACGAGCAGTACTTC.